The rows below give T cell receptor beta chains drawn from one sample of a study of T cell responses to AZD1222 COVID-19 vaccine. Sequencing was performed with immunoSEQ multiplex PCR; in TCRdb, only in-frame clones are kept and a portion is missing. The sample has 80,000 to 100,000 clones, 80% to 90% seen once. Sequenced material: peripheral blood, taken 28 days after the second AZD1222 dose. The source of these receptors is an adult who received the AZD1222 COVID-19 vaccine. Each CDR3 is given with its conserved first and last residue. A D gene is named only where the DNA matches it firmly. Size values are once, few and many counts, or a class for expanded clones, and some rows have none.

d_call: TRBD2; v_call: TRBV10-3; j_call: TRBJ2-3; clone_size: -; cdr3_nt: TGTGCCATCAGTGAGCCCCCGGGACTAGCGGAGACAGATACGCAGTATTTT; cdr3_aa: CAISEPPGLAETDTQYF
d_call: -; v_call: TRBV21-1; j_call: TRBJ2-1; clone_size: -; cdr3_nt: TGTGCCAGCAGCAAAAAAGCCGGGCAGGGCGATGAGCAGTTCTTC; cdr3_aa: CASSKKAGQGDEQFF
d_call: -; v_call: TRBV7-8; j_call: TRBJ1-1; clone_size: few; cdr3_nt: TGTGCCAGCAGCTTAGTGGGGCCGGGGACTGAAGCTTTCTTT; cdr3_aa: CASSLVGPGTEAFF
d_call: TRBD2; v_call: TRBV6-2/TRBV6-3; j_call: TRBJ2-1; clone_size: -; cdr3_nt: TGTGCCAGCAGTTACTTGTTTGGCGGGGGGGCAAATGAGCAGTTCTTC; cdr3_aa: CASSYLFGGGANEQFF
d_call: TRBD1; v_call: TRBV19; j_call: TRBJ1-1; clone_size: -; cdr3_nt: TGTGCCAGTACCACAGGGGGCCTAGGCACTGAAGCTTTCTTT; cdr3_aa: CASTTGGLGTEAFF
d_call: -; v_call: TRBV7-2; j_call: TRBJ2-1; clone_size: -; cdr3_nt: TGTGCCAGCCGGGCAGGATGGCTTAATGAGCAGTTCTTC; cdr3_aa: CASRAGWLNEQFF
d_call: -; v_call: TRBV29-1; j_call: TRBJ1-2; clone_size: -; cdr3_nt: TGCAGCGTCTTACAGGGAACTAACTATGGCTACACCTTC; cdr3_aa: CSVLQGTNYGYTF
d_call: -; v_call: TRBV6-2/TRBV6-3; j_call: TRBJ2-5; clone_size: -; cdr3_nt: TGTGCCAGCAACCCCGAGTCAGAGACCCAGTACTTC; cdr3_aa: CASNPESETQYF
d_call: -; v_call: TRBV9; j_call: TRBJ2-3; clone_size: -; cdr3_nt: TGTGCCAGCAGCGTCATGGGCAAAAACACAGATACGCAGTATTTT; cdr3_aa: CASSVMGKNTDTQYF
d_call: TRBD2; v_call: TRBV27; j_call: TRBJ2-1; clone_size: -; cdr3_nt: TGTGCCAGCAGTTTAGCGGGAGTCAATGAGCAGTTCTTC; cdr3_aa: CASSLAGVNEQFF
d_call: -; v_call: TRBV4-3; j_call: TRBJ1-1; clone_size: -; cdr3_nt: TGCGCCAGCAGCCAAGATTTTGGGGCAGGCGCCGTAGGAACTGAAGCTTTCTTT; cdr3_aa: CASSQDFGAGAVGTEAFF
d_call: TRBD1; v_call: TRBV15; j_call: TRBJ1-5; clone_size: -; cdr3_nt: TGTGCCACCAGCAGAGCGTCAATACGGAGGACAGGCCGTACACCCCAGCATTTT; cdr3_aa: CATSRASIRRTGRTPQHF
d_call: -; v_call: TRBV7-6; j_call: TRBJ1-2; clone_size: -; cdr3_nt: TGTGCCAGCAGCTTAGGAAACCCGACAACGGGCTACACCTTC; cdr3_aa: CASSLGNPTTGYTF
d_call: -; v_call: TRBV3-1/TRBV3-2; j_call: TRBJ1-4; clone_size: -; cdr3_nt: TGTGCCAGCAGCCAAGGAATTCCAGGGCAGAAACTGTTTTTT; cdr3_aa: CASSQGIPGQKLFF
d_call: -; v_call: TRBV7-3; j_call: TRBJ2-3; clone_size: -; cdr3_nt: TGTGCCAGCAGGATAAAACAAGCCGGGCCGGAGGGCACAGATACGCAGTATTTT; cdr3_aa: CASRIKQAGPEGTDTQYF
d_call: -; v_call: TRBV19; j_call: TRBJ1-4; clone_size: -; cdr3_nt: TGTGCCAGTACCCTTGGCCCTATCACCGCGACAACTAATGAAAAACTGTTTTTT; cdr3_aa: CASTLGPITATTNEKLFF
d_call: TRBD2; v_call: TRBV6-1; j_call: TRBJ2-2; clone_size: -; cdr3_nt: TGTGCCAGCAGTGAAGCCGGGGGGGTAGTTCAGCCCCCCGGGGAGCTGTTTTTT; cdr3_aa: CASSEAGGVVQPPGELFF
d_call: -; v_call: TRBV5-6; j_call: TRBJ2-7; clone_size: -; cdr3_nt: TGTGCCAGCAACCCCGGACATCGCTCCTACGAGCAGTACTTC; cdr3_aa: CASNPGHRSYEQYF